Described below is a single T cell receptor (beta chain) sequence and its context. This record belongs to a study of blood T cell repertoires in COVID-19. Authors' methods: Amplification of reference gene primers provided the estimated nucleated cell counts. Sequencing used immunoSEQ multiplex PCR; TCRdb keeps in-frame clones, though not all of them. D and trimming come from the DNA, and the V and J calls and clone size come from that table. The sample lists roughly 200,000 clones; 87% were seen once. CDR3 length equals 17 residues. The germline gives CDR1 SGHNT, CDR2 YYREEE (reference sequence). Trimming left V 4 bases short and J 0 bases short, with 16 bases between.

This chain joins TRBV5-4 and TRBJ2-2; tentative D call: TRBD2 (7 bases). The receptor was isolated from a man in his 60s with active or convalescent COVID-19. Sequenced material: peripheral blood. The CDR3 reads CASSTRIGGANTGELFF. CDR3 DNA: TGTGCCAGCAGCACTCGCATAGGGGGGGCGAACACCGGGGAGCTGTTTTTT.